Below are 32 T cell receptor beta chains sequenced from a single sample in a study of regulatory T cells in long-lasting Graves disease. With iRepertoire HTBI primers and Arm-PCR of CDR3 regions, TCR beta libraries were built. TCRdb passed the multiplex PCR reads through MiXCR, listing each CDR3 protein once. The sample has 500,000 to 800,000 distinct CDR3 sequences, around 32% seen once. Time point described: persistent/refractory GD, antithyroid drugs over 5 years with positive TRAb. With RNA extracted from PBMCs as input, the TCR library was made. Sequences were derived from peripheral blood mononuclear cells (PBMCs), sampled when the disease was refractory, from a patient treated with antithyroid drugs. These receptors came from a female donor with Graves disease.

This clonotype was found a few times. The chain couples TRBV6-1 to TRBJ1-6; 8 nucleotides agree with TRBD1. CDR1 is MNHNS, CDR2 SASEGT, per germline. This CDR3 contains 14 residues. The J segment lost 7 bases and the V segment lost 6 bases, leaving 5 bases of the junction unmatched. In DNA, the CDR3 is TGTGCCAGCAGGACTCCAGGGGGCAATTCACCCCTCCACTTT. It yields the protein CASRTPGGNSPLHF.

The chain employs TRBV20-1 and TRBJ2-3; 9 positions match TRBD2. The CDR3 is made up of 17 amino acids. J lost 0 bases, V lost 1 base, and 8 bases had no gene match. Germline V gene sequence: CDR1 DFQATT, CDR2 SNEGSKA (reference sequence). DNA of the CDR3: TGCAGTGCTAGAGCTAGGACTAGCGTAACTAGCACAGATACGCAGTATTTT. Amino acid sequence: CSARARTSVTSTDTQYF.

This clonotype was counted a single time. The V gene is TRBV15, the J gene TRBJ2-3; D may match TRBD1 or TRBD2 (5 bases each). Deletions cut 4 bases from V and 2 bases from J, with 13 bases between. Germline-derived CDR1 and CDR2 are LNHNV and YYDKDF (reference sequence). The CDR3 consists of 15 residues. In DNA form, the CDR3 reads TGTGCCACCAGCATGGGGGTCGGGTCCACAGATACGCAGTATTTT. The encoded protein is CATSMGVGSTDTQYF.

The chain carries TRBV7-9 and TRBJ1-1; D gene unclear. Germline CDR1 is SEHNR and CDR2 is FQNEAQ (reference sequence). The CDR3 runs 12 residues. Trimming shortened V by 4 bases and J by 2 bases, and 5 bases separated the two germline ends. The CDR3 nucleotides are TGTGCCAGCAGCTCTAAAAACACTGAAGCTTTCTTT. Translated: CASSSKNTEAFF.

The chain recombines TRBV29-1 with TRBJ2-1; a weak D match, TRBD2 (6 bases). This CDR3 comprises 15 residues. CDR1 SQVTM and CDR2 ANQGSEA come from the germline V gene. The germline V and J ends were trimmed by 7 bases and 7 bases, with 23 bases remaining between them. The CDR3: CSATPLAGRINEQFF. CDR3 DNA: TGCAGCGCAACCCCCCTGGCGGGACGGATAAATGAGCAGTTCTTC.

The chain employs TRBV20-1 and TRBJ2-5; D is uncertain. The V gene lost 1 base and the J gene lost 5 bases, with 11 bases spanning the gap. The CDR3 extends over 13 amino acids. Looked up from germline, CDR1 is DFQATT and CDR2 is SNEGSKA (reference sequence). The CDR3 nucleotides read TGCAGTGCTAGAGCGGCTGGCGGTGAGACCCAGTACTTC. It yields the protein CSARAAGGETQYF.

The genes are TRBV19 and TRBJ2-1, with D tentatively TRBD2 (6 bases). Trimming pared 1 base from V and 2 bases from J, leaving 12 bases between. This CDR3 comprises 16 residues. Germline CDR1 and CDR2: LNHDA and SQIVND (reference sequence). CDR3 residues: CASSIVTEGPYNEQFF. The CDR3 DNA sequence: TGTGCCAGTAGTATAGTTACGGAGGGACCCTACAATGAGCAGTTCTTC.

The rearrangement uses TRBV27 and TRBJ1-5, with D perhaps matching TRBD1 (5 bases). Germline V lookup: CDR1 MNHEY, CDR2 SMNVEV (reference sequence). Trimming cost V 5 bases and J 7 bases, with 12 bases left between them. The CDR3 has 13 amino acids. CDR3 sequence: CASSLVWGQPQHF. CDR3 nucleotides: TGTGCCAGCAGTCTCGTTTGGGGCCAGCCCCAGCATTTT.

This clonotype was observed at least ten times. Here the CDR3 reads CASSEGVSTEAFF. DNA of the CDR3: TGTGCCAGCAGTGAGGGGGTTTCCACTGAAGCTTTCTTT. The V gene is TRBV6-1, the J gene TRBJ1-1, with D possibly TRBD1 on 5 matching bases. Trimming removed 3 bases at V and 4 bases at J, with 9 bases between. Germline CDR1 and CDR2: MNHNS and SASEGT. The CDR3 is 13 amino acids.

This clonotype has more than one count but fewer than ten. The V call is TRBV2, the J call TRBJ2-2; the D gene is possibly TRBD1 (6 bases). Trimming left V 3 bases short and J 4 bases short, with 12 bases between. Germline CDR1 reads SNHLY; CDR2 reads FYNNEI. The CDR3 covers 15 residues. Here the CDR3 DNA reads TGTGCCAGCAGTGACAGGGGAGCCGGCACCGGGGAGCTGTTTTTT. Protein product: CASSDRGAGTGELFF.

This clonotype has just one count. The V gene is TRBV6-4, the J gene TRBJ2-1; D may match TRBD1 or TRBD2 (6 bases each). This CDR3 spans 18 amino acids. Germline CDR1 is MRHNA and CDR2 is SNTAGT. V was pared by 5 bases and J by 4 bases, with 24 bases between. CDR3 in DNA: TGTGCCAGCAGTACACAGGGAGGAAAGGACTCACGGTACAATGAGCAGTTCTTC. It is translated as CASSTQGGKDSRYNEQFF.

The chain employs TRBV20-1 and TRBJ2-3; TRBD2 matches 8 bases. Germline V CDR1 and CDR2: DFQATT, SNEGSKA (reference sequence). CDR3 length: 15 residues. V trimming: 1 base; J trimming: 1 base; junction bases outside the gene matches: 4. The CDR3 DNA reads as TGCAGTGCTAGAGTCGGACTAGCAGGCACAGATACGCAGTATTTT. This codes for CSARVGLAGTDTQYF.

The chain has TRBV11-2 and TRBJ2-5; TRBD1 might be the D (5 bases). CDR3 length equals 14 residues. Germline V lookup: CDR1 SGHAT, CDR2 FQNNGV. V lost 1 base and J lost 4, with 10 bases in between. CDR3 protein: CASSLVGRRETQYF. The CDR3 DNA is TGTGCCAGCAGCTTAGTGGGGCGACGAGAGACCCAGTACTTC.

V is TRBV6-1 and J is TRBJ1-2; TRBD1 might be the D (5 bases). CDR1 and CDR2 (germline): MNHNS, SASEGT. V lost 7 bases, J lost 8 bases, and 17 bases lay in between. The CDR3 has 13 amino acids. The CDR3 loop reads CASKGTNTGGYTF. CDR3 in DNA: TGTGCCAGCAAAGGGACGAACACTGGAGGCTACACCTTC.

This chain joins TRBV11-2 and TRBJ2-1, with 9 bases identical to TRBD2. J lost 5 bases, V lost 7 bases, and 9 bases had no gene match. This CDR3 has 15 amino acids. The germline gives CDR1 SGHAT, CDR2 FQNNGV. As DNA, the CDR3 is TGTGCCAGCATCCCCGGGACTAGCCCAGACAATGAGCAGTTCTTC. Translation gives CASIPGTSPDNEQFF.

V gene TRBV29-1 combines with J gene TRBJ1-2; 9 bases fit TRBD1. There are 13 residues in the CDR3. J was trimmed by 8 bases and V by 3 bases; bases with no gene match: 7. The V gene's germline CDR1 is SQVTM and CDR2 ANQGSEA. In DNA form, the CDR3 reads TGCAGCGTTGAGTTACAGGGGGCGCAGGGCTACACCTTC. Translation gives CSVELQGAQGYTF.

This clonotype was detected a few times. CDR3 in DNA: TGCGCCAGCAGCCAATGGACAGGGGGAATCTACGAGCAGTACTTC. This codes for CASSQWTGGIYEQYF. The chain carries TRBV4-1 and TRBJ2-7; 10 nucleotides align to TRBD1. V was pared by 2 bases and J by 3 bases, with 4 bases of the junction left unmatched. The CDR3 runs to 15 residues. Germline V gene sequence: CDR1 MGHRA, CDR2 YSYEKL.

The chain has TRBV12-3 or TRBV12-4 and TRBJ1-3, with a weak D call TRBD1 (6 bases). V was clipped by 6 bases and J by 0 bases, with 15 bases between them. The CDR3 covers 16 residues. CDR3 nucleotides: TGTGCCAGCAGCGTGGGGACACTAGACTCTGGAAACACCATATATTTT. This translates into CASSVGTLDSGNTIYF.

This clonotype was seen repeatedly, ten times or more. The chain links TRBV20-1 to TRBJ2-7; D might be TRBD2 (5 bases). Germline V gene data show CDR1 as DFQATT and CDR2 as SNEGSKA (reference sequence). The V end was cut by 3 bases, the J end by 7 bases, with 16 bases between. This CDR3 is 13 amino acids long. This CDR3 is CSASPLRTGEQYF. CDR3 sequence (DNA): TGCAGTGCTAGTCCCCTTCGTACGGGGGAGCAGTACTTC.

The chain couples TRBV4-1 to TRBJ1-1; D not certain. The germline V gene encodes CDR1 MGHRA and CDR2 YSYEKL. The V end lost 0 bases, the J end lost 7 bases, and 9 bases lay between the germline ends. This CDR3 spans 13 amino acids. CDR3 amino acids: CASSQEPDGEAFF. CDR3 sequence (DNA): TGCGCCAGCAGCCAAGAACCCGATGGTGAAGCTTTCTTT.

The rearrangement links TRBV28 to TRBJ1-4; D not resolved. V lost 2 bases to trimming and J lost 0 bases, with 16 bases between them. The CDR3 has 18 residues. Germline V lookup: CDR1 MDHEN, CDR2 SYDVKM. This chain's CDR3 is CASSLKPGVMATNEKLFF. The CDR3 coding sequence is TGTGCCAGCAGTTTAAAGCCCGGGGTAATGGCAACTAATGAAAAACTGTTTTTT.

The chain has TRBV29-1 and TRBJ2-6, with TRBD1 as a possible D gene (5 bases). V lost 7 bases and J 12 bases, leaving 22 bases between the germline ends. The CDR3 runs 14 residues. Germline CDR1 SQVTM, CDR2 ANQGSEA. The chain's CDR3 is CSATEFGAQGVLTF. The CDR3 bases are TGCAGCGCCACTGAATTTGGGGCCCAAGGCGTCCTGACTTTC.

This clonotype appeared a few times. The chain is built from TRBV3-1 and TRBJ2-5, with a tentative D call TRBD2 (6 bases). From germline, CDR1 is LGHDT and CDR2 YNNKEL (reference sequence). V lost 8 bases to trimming and J lost 5 bases, with 12 bases between them. This CDR3 contains 12 residues. The chain's CDR3 is CASGGGGETQYF. DNA of the CDR3: TGTGCCAGCGGGGGTGGAGGGGAGACCCAGTACTTC.

On this clonotype itself: A far bigger clonotype differs at one base, so this is likely a read error. V gene TRBV7-9 combines with J gene TRBJ1-5; 9 bases are a match to TRBD1. This CDR3 spans 15 amino acids. Trimming removed 1 base from V and 3 bases from J; junction bases left unmatched: 1. Germline CDR1 SEHNR, CDR2 FQNEAQ (reference sequence). For the CDR3, the DNA is TGTGCCAGCAGCTTAGGACAGGGGGACAATCAGCCCCAGCATTTT. This sequence encodes CASSLGQGDNQPQHF.

In this sample, this clonotype turned up a few times. V is TRBV6-1 and J is TRBJ1-5; D call uncertain. Trimming stripped 0 bases from V and 2 bases from J, with 11 bases between. CDR1 and CDR2 from the germline V gene are MNHNS and SASEGT. The CDR3 totals 16 residues. CDR3 sequence: CASSEAWGLGNQPQHF. CDR3 sequence (DNA): TGTGCCAGCAGTGAAGCGTGGGGTTTGGGCAATCAGCCCCAGCATTTT.

This chain links TRBV2 with TRBJ2-4, with TRBD1 as a possible D gene (6 bases). This CDR3 region has 16 residues. V lost 6 bases and J lost 1, with 16 bases in between. Germline CDR1 and CDR2: SNHLY and FYNNEI. Here the CDR3 DNA reads TGTGCCAGCAGGGCTGCTGGGGGCTGGGCCAAAAACATTCAGTACTTC. Protein sequence: CASRAAGGWAKNIQYF.

This clonotype was seen more than once but under ten times. V usage is TRBV2 and J usage is TRBJ1-2; D unresolved. This CDR3 has 14 amino acids. V lost 7 bases and J lost 6, with 18 bases in between. Germline-derived CDR1 and CDR2 are SNHLY and FYNNEI. The DNA for the CDR3 is TGTGCCAGCATCCCTCCCGGCTCCTCCGATGGCTACACCTTC. Translated: CASIPPGSSDGYTF.

The chain carries TRBV9 and TRBJ1-2; 7 bases line up with TRBD1. V shed 3 bases, J shed 7 bases, and the junction held 12 bases outside the gene matches. This CDR3 spans 15 amino acids. Germline CDR1 and CDR2: SGDLS and YYNGEE. The CDR3 sequence: CASSGEQGRASGYTF. In nucleotides, the CDR3 is TGTGCCAGCAGCGGGGAACAGGGGCGCGCCAGTGGCTACACCTTC.

The chain joins TRBV2 to TRBJ1-2; 9 nucleotides agree with TRBD1. The V gene end was trimmed by 1 base and the J gene end by 8 bases; junction bases not matched to a gene: 5. The length of the CDR3 is 14 residues. From germline, CDR1 is SNHLY and CDR2 FYNNEI. CDR3 sequence (DNA): TGTGCCAGCAGTGAAGGGGGGACAGGGACGGGCTACACCTTC. It yields the protein CASSEGGTGTGYTF. Together with reference TRBV2 and TRBJ1-2, the CDR3 gives the full variable domain: EPEVTQTPSHQVTQMGQEVILRCVPISNHLYFYWYRQILGQKVEFLVSFYNNEISEKSEIFDDQFSVERPDGSNFTLKIRSTKLEDSAMYFCASSEGGTGTGYTFGSGTRLTVV.

This clonotype was picked up many times. The CDR3 reads CASSDGTGNSPLHF. CDR3 in DNA: TGTGCCAGCAGTGACGGGACAGGCAATTCACCCCTCCACTTT. This chain links TRBV12-3 or TRBV12-4 with TRBJ1-6, with 8 bases lining up with TRBD1. The CDR3 length is 14 residues. The J segment lost 7 bases and the V segment lost 5 bases, leaving 4 bases of the junction unmatched.

Written as DNA, the CDR3 is TGTGCCAGCAGTGGGTGGCTGATGAACACTGAAGCTTTCTTT. This codes for CASSGWLMNTEAFF. The V gene is TRBV6-1, the J gene TRBJ1-1; D is uncertain. V lost 4 bases and J lost 0, with 9 bases in between. This CDR3 has 14 residues. From germline, CDR1 is MNHNS and CDR2 SASEGT.

This chain uses TRBV14 with TRBJ1-1; 8 positions agree with TRBD1. This CDR3 is built from 16 residues. V shed 4 bases, J shed 0 bases, and the junction held 7 bases outside the gene matches. Germline CDR1 and CDR2: SGHDN and FVKESK. This CDR3 reads CASSPLRDRMNTEAFF. CDR3 sequence (DNA): TGTGCCAGCAGCCCTTTGAGGGACAGGATGAACACTGAAGCTTTCTTT.